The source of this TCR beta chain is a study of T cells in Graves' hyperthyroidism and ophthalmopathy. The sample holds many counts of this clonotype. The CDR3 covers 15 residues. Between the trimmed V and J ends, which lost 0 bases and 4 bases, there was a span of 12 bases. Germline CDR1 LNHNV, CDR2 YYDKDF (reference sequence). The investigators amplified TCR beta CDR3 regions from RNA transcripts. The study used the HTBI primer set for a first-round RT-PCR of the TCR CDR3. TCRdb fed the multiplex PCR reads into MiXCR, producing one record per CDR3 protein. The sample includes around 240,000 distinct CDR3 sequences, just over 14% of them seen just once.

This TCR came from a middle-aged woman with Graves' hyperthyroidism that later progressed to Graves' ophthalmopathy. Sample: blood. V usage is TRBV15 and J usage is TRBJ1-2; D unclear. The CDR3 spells CATSRDRGSIYGYTF. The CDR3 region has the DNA TGTGCCACCAGCAGAGATCGGGGTTCTATCTATGGCTACACCTTC. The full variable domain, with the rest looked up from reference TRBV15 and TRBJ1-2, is DAMVIQNPRYQVTQFGKPVTLSCSQTLNHNVMYWYQQKSSQAPKLLFHYYDKDFNNEADTPDNFQSRRPNTSFCFLDIRSPGLGDTAMYLCATSRDRGSIYGYTFGSGTRLTVV.